The 22 T cell receptor beta chains listed next were all sequenced from one sample in a study of blood T cell repertoires in COVID-19. Profiling relied on immunoSEQ multiplex PCR, and the TCRdb table lists in-frame clones only, not all of them. In the table there are approximately 250,000 clones, around 89% of which are singletons. Sequenced input: PBMCs or T cells enriched from blood (not recorded which). These receptors were taken from a woman in her twenties or thirties with acute COVID-19.

The genes are TRBV28 and TRBJ1-4; TRBD1 matches at 9 bases. J gave up 7 bases and V 6 bases, and 9 bases lay outside the gene matches. The CDR3 has 15 residues. The V gene's germline CDR1 is MDHEN and CDR2 SYDVKM. The CDR3 bases are TGTGCCAGCAGGACCGAACAGGGGGCAGGTGAAAAACTGTTTTTT. Translation gives CASRTEQGAGEKLFF.

The V and J genes are TRBV19 and TRBJ2-3, with TRBD1 as a possible D gene (5 bases). The V end was cut by 6 bases, the J end by 6 bases, with 16 bases between. The CDR3 covers 14 residues. Germline lookup yields CDR1 LNHDA and CDR2 SQIVND (reference sequence). CDR3 sequence (DNA): TGTGCCAGTAGACGAACCAGGGAAAGCGATACGCAGTATTTT. As protein: CASRRTRESDTQYF.

The rearrangement links TRBV30 to TRBJ2-5; the D is unclear. Per the germline V gene, CDR1 is GTSNPN and CDR2 is SVGIG (reference sequence). The CDR3 has 11 residues. The ends were cut back, 4 bases at V and 5 bases at J, with 8 bases in the middle. The CDR3 reads CAWTIGETQYF. For the CDR3, the DNA is TGTGCCTGGACCATCGGGGAGACCCAGTACTTC.

The sample holds a few counts of this clone. The chain recombines TRBV9 with TRBJ1-3; D may be TRBD1 (5 bases). Germline CDR1 reads SGDLS; CDR2 reads YYNGEE. The CDR3 is 15 amino acids. The V end lost 0 bases, the J end lost 6 bases, and 13 bases lay between the germline ends. The CDR3: CASSVATGEANTIYF. The CDR3 nucleotides are TGTGCCAGCAGCGTAGCTACGGGGGAGGCAAACACCATATATTTT.

CDR3: CASSVGQATDTQYF. CDR3 DNA sequence: TGTGCCAGCAGCGTAGGTCAGGCTACAGATACGCAGTATTTT. This chain joins TRBV9 and TRBJ2-3; no definite D call. Germline values: CDR1 SGDLS, CDR2 YYNGEE. This CDR3 contains 14 residues. V lost 0 bases and J 3 bases, leaving 8 bases between the germline ends.

The rearrangement uses TRBV24-1 and TRBJ2-3; 11 positions match TRBD2. The CDR3 length is 16 residues. J gave up 1 base and V 10 bases, and 9 bases lay outside the gene matches. Germline CDR1 is KGHDR and CDR2 is SFDVKD. The CDR3 is CATTGTSGVGTDTQYF. The CDR3 nucleotides are TGTGCCACTACCGGGACTAGCGGTGTTGGCACAGATACGCAGTATTTT.

The chain combines TRBV6-5 with TRBJ2-3; D perhaps matches TRBD2 (5 bases). CDR1 is MNHEY, CDR2 SVGAGI, per germline. The V end was cut by 7 bases, the J end by 6 bases, with 20 bases between. This CDR3 contains 15 residues. CDR3 residues: CASTEGGWIPDTQYF. The CDR3 DNA sequence: TGTGCCAGCACCGAGGGTGGATGGATTCCGGATACGCAGTATTTT.

This clone was observed once. V is TRBV2 and J is TRBJ2-4, with a possible D match to TRBD2 (6 bases). Deletions cut 1 base from V and 9 bases from J, with 10 bases between. The CDR3 covers 13 residues. Germline V gene lookup returns CDR1 SNHLY and CDR2 FYNNEI. The CDR3, as DNA: TGTGCCAGCAGTGAAGAAACGGGGGTCATTCAGTACTTC. Its protein product is CASSEETGVIQYF.

This clone was counted once. This chain joins TRBV24-1 and TRBJ2-1; 10 bases match TRBD2. Trimming took 4 bases from V and 9 from J; bases not matched to a gene: 11. The CDR3 covers 16 residues. The germline V gene has CDR1 KGHDR and CDR2 SFDVKD. CDR3 in amino acids: CATSELIAGGVSEQFF. The CDR3 DNA reads as TGTGCCACCAGTGAGCTAATAGCGGGAGGAGTTAGTGAGCAGTTCTTC.

The chain joins TRBV5-1 to TRBJ2-7; TRBD2 matches 10 bases. Germline lookup yields CDR1 SGHRS and CDR2 YFSETQ. Trimming removed 0 bases from V and 7 bases from J; junction bases left unmatched: 7. The CDR3 is made up of 15 amino acids. The CDR3 spells CASSLAGSGRWEQYF. The CDR3 DNA reads as TGCGCCAGCAGCTTGGCAGGTAGCGGGAGGTGGGAGCAGTACTTC.

The chain links TRBV5-1 to TRBJ2-3; D not certain. Germline CDR1 SGHRS, CDR2 YFSETQ. The CDR3 sequence is 12 residues long. Trimming shortened V by 4 bases and J by 2 bases, and 5 bases separated the two germline ends. DNA of the CDR3: TGCGCCAGCAGCACTACCACAGATACGCAGTATTTT. Translation: CASSTTTDTQYF.

The chain carries TRBV2 and TRBJ1-2; TRBD1 aligns across 10 bases. This CDR3 comprises 16 residues. The trim removed 8 bases at V and 4 bases at J, leaving 13 bases unmatched. Germline V gives CDR1 SNHLY, CDR2 FYNNEI. The CDR3, as DNA: TGTGCCAGCCGCCGCACCGGGACAGGGGATCTCTATGGCTACACCTTC. Translating gives CASRRTGTGDLYGYTF.

The chain recombines TRBV19 with TRBJ2-2, with D maybe TRBD1 (6 bases). V lost 3 bases to trimming and J lost 3 bases, with 8 bases between them. CDR3 size: 14 residues. Germline V lookup: CDR1 LNHDA, CDR2 SQIVND (reference sequence). CDR3 in DNA: TGTGCCAGTAGTATCCGACAGGACACCGGGGAGCTGTTTTTT. It yields the protein CASSIRQDTGELFF.

The V and J genes are TRBV6-2 or TRBV6-3 and TRBJ2-7; weak D call: TRBD1 (6 bases). CDR1 is MNHEY and CDR2 is SVGEGT in the germline V gene. This CDR3 is built from 17 residues. Trimming shortened V by 3 bases and J by 4 bases, and 22 bases separated the two germline ends. In DNA form, the CDR3 reads TGTGCCAGCAGTTATCCCGTGCTGTGGGGACAAGAGTACGAGCAGTACTTC. Amino acids: CASSYPVLWGQEYEQYF.

V and J are TRBV25-1 and TRBJ2-7, with D perhaps matching TRBD2 (5 bases). This CDR3 contains 14 residues. Trimming stripped 1 base from V and 0 bases from J, with 7 bases between. CDR1 MGHDK and CDR2 SYGVNS come from the germline V gene. CDR3 residues: CASSESGNSYEQYF. In nucleotides, the CDR3 is TGTGCCAGCAGTGAATCCGGGAACTCCTACGAGCAGTACTTC.

This clone was seen once. The chain is built from TRBV27 and TRBJ2-7; 7 positions agree with TRBD2. V was clipped by 5 bases and J by 2 bases; unmatched bases: 15. The CDR3 is 17 residues long. Germline CDR1 reads MNHEY; CDR2 reads SMNVEV (reference sequence). For the CDR3, the DNA is TGTGCCAGCAGTCCCCACTACTTTGCGGGAGTACCCTACGAGCAGTACTTC. This encodes CASSPHYFAGVPYEQYF.

This sequence joins TRBV4-3 and TRBJ1-2, with D unclear. The CDR3 loop spans 13 amino acids. V was trimmed by 0 bases and J by 8 bases, leaving 10 bases between them. CDR1 LGHNA and CDR2 YSLEER come from the germline V gene. The CDR3 loop is CASSQETGFGYTF. Here the CDR3 DNA reads TGCGCCAGCAGCCAAGAGACGGGGTTCGGCTACACCTTC.

The CDR3 loop is CASSVGGAGYEQYF. DNA of the CDR3: TGTGCCAGCAGCGTAGGAGGGGCGGGGTACGAGCAGTACTTC. This chain joins TRBV9 and TRBJ2-7; the D gene is possibly TRBD2 (6 bases). CDR1 and CDR2 from the germline V gene are SGDLS and YYNGEE. V was cut by 0 bases and J by 4 bases, with 11 bases left in between. The CDR3 sequence is 14 residues long.

J is TRBJ2-1 and V is TRBV28, with 8 positions matching TRBD1. The CDR3 loop spans 13 amino acids. Trimming removed 5 bases from V and 3 bases from J; junction bases left unmatched: 0. Germline V CDR1 and CDR2: MDHEN, SYDVKM. This CDR3 is CASSGQGYNEQFF. The CDR3 DNA reads as TGTGCCAGCAGTGGACAGGGCTACAATGAGCAGTTCTTC.

The V gene is TRBV12-3 or TRBV12-4, the J gene TRBJ1-1, with unresolved D. Deletions cut 3 bases from V and 6 bases from J, with 8 bases between. The CDR3 loop spans 12 amino acids. Here the CDR3 reads CASSFGAAEAFF. CDR3 sequence (DNA): TGTGCCAGCAGTTTTGGTGCGGCTGAAGCTTTCTTT.

V usage is TRBV4-1 and J usage is TRBJ2-1; the match to TRBD2 covers 12 bases. From germline, CDR1 is MGHRA and CDR2 YSYEKL. V dropped 4 bases and J dropped 7; count of bases not matched to a gene: 11. This CDR3 is built from 17 residues. The CDR3 sequence: CASSLITLAGGSNEQFF. DNA for the CDR3: TGCGCCAGCAGCCTAATAACACTAGCGGGAGGTTCGAATGAGCAGTTCTTC.

This clone occurred a few times. The chain recombines TRBV25-1 with TRBJ2-7; 10 bases align to TRBD2. The CDR3 runs to 13 residues. Germline trimming cut 9 bases from V and 2 bases from J; bases unmatched to any gene: 4. Looked up from germline, CDR1 is MGHDK and CDR2 is SYGVNS. The CDR3 sequence: CASSLAGAYEQYF. CDR3 coding DNA: TGTGCCAGTAGTCTAGCGGGAGCCTACGAGCAGTACTTC.